These 4 T cell receptor beta chains came from one sample sequenced in a study of cytomegalovirus exposure and HLA in healthy donors. Amplification used 60 Vbeta primers and 13 Jbeta primers. Using immunoSEQ multiplex PCR, the repertoire was profiled, and TCRdb retains in-frame clones only, with some absent. The sample has 80,000 to 100,000 clones, more than 60% seen once. Input material: PBMCs. The receptor set was obtained from a man in his forties or fifties in good health and CMV-seropositive.

The V call is TRBV30, the J call TRBJ1-2, with D possibly TRBD1 on 6 matching bases. CDR3 length equals 13 residues. Germline CDR1 reads GTSNPN; CDR2 reads SVGIG (reference sequence). V lost 0 bases and J 3 bases, leaving 8 bases between the germline ends. CDR3 DNA: TGTGCCTGGAGTGTCCAGGGGTACTATGGCTACACCTTC. Translating it yields CAWSVQGYYGYTF.

This clone was found a few times. V and J are TRBV5-1 and TRBJ1-4, with a possible D match to TRBD1 (6 bases). Germline values: CDR1 SGHRS, CDR2 YFSETQ. Trimming pared 0 bases from V and 0 bases from J, leaving 9 bases between. This CDR3 is built from 16 residues. CDR3 sequence reads: CASSLGTDPTNEKLFF. The CDR3, as DNA: TGCGCCAGCAGCTTGGGGACAGATCCAACTAATGAAAAACTGTTTTTT. Based on the CDR3 plus reference TRBV5-1 and TRBJ1-4, the full variable domain is KAGVTQTPRYLIKTRGQQVTLSCSPISGHRSVSWYQQTPGQGLQFLFEYFSETQRNKGNFPGRFSGRQFSNSRSEMNVSTLELGDSALYLCASSLGTDPTNEKLFFGSGTQLSVL.

The chain employs TRBV9 and TRBJ1-5; D is ambiguous. The V and J ends lost 0 bases and 4 bases respectively, with 5 bases between them. CDR3 length: 13 amino acids. Germline CDR1 is SGDLS and CDR2 is YYNGEE. CDR3 loop: CASSVDINQPQHF. The CDR3 DNA reads as TGTGCCAGCAGCGTAGACATAAATCAGCCCCAGCATTTT.

This clone was seen a single time. The chain joins TRBV10-3 to TRBJ2-3; no reliable D call. From germline, CDR1 is ENHRY and CDR2 SYGVKD. The CDR3 spans 14 residues. The V end was cut by 3 bases, the J end by 1 base, with 8 bases between. The CDR3 loop is CAISEGQGTDTQYF. CDR3 nucleotide sequence: TGTGCCATCAGTGAAGGCCAGGGCACAGATACGCAGTATTTT.